This TCR beta chain was sequenced during a study of T cells after yellow fever vaccination. Regarding the study as a whole: Researchers cautioned that FACS-sorted repertoires could harbor abundant clonotypes contaminating from the bulk population.

The CDR3 contains 15 residues. The germline gives CDR1 MNHEY, CDR2 SVGAGI. Trimming cost V 2 bases and J 7 bases; bases outside gene matches: 4. TCRdb reprocessed the 5' RACE reads with MiXCR, giving one entry per CDR3 protein. The sample holds around 320,000 distinct CDR3 sequences, about 10% seen once. As regards this clonotype: Antigen: not known.

Source: CD4+ T cells sorted from PBMCs, taken 45 days after the yellow fever booster vaccination. This chain links TRBV6-5 with TRBJ1-4, with 10 positions matching TRBD1. The TCR sequence derives from a man aged 18 to 35 who received the YFV17D yellow fever vaccine. This chain's CDR3 is CASSYLGTGVEKLFF. CDR3 in DNA: TGTGCCAGCAGTTACCTAGGGACAGGGGTTGAAAAACTGTTTTTT.